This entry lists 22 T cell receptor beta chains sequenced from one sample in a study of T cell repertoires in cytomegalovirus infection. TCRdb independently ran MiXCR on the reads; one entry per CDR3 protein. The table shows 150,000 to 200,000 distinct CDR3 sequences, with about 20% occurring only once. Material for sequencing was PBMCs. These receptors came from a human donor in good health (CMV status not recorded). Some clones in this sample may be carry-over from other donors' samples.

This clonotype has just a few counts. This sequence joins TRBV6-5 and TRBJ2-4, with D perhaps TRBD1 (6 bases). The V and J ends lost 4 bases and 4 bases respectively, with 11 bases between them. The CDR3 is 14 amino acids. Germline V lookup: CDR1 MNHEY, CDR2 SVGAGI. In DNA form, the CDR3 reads TGTGCCAGCAGTTTACTCGGACAGAAAAACATTCAGTACTTC. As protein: CASSLLGQKNIQYF.

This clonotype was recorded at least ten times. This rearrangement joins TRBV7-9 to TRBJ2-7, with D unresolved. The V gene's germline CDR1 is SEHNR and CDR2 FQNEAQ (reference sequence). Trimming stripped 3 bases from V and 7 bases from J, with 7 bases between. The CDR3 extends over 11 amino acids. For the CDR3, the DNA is TGTGCCAGCAGCTTTGAAGCAGAGCAGTACTTC. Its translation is CASSFEAEQYF.

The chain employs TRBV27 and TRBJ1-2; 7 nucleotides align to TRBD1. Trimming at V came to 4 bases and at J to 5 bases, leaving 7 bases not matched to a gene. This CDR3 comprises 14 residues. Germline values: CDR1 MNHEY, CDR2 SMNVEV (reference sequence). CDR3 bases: TGTGCCAGCAGTTCACAGGGGTACGAATATGGCTACACCTTC. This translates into CASSSQGYEYGYTF.

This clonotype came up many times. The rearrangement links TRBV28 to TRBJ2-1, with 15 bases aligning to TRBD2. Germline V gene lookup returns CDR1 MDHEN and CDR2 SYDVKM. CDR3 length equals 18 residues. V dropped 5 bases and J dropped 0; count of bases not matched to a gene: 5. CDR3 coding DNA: TGTGCCAGCAGTGGGGGGACTAGCGGGAGGTTCTCCTACAATGAGCAGTTCTTC. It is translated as CASSGGTSGRFSYNEQFF.

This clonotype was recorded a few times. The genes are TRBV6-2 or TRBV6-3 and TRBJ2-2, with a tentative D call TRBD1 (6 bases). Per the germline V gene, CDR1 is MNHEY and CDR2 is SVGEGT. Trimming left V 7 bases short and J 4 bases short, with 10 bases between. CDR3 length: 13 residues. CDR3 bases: TGTGCCAGCACCTACAGGGCCACCGGGGAGCTGTTTTTT. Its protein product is CASTYRATGELFF.

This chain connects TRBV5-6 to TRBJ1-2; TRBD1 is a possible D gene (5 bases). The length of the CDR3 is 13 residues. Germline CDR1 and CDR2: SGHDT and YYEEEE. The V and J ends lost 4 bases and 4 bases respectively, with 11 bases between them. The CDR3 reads CASSRGTSYGYTF. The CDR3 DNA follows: TGTGCCAGCAGCCGGGGCACCAGCTATGGCTACACCTTC. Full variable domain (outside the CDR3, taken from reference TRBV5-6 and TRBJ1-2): DAGVTQSPTHLIKTRGQQVTLRCSPKSGHDTVSWYQQALGQGPQFIFQYYEEEERQRGNFPDRFSGHQFPNYSSELNVNALLLGDSALYLCASSRGTSYGYTFGSGTRLTVV.

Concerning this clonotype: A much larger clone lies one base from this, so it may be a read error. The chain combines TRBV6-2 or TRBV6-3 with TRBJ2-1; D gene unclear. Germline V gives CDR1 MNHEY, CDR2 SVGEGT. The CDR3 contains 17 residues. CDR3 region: CASSPVTPNPGYSEQFF. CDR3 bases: TGTGCCAGCAGTCCCGTCACACCCAATCCGGGCTACAGTGAGCAGTTCTTC.

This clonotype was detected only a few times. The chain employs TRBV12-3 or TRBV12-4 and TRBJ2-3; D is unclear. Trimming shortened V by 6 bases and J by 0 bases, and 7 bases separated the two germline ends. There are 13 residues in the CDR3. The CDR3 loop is CASRPLSTDTQYF. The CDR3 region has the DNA TGTGCCAGCAGACCACTAAGCACAGATACGCAGTATTTT.

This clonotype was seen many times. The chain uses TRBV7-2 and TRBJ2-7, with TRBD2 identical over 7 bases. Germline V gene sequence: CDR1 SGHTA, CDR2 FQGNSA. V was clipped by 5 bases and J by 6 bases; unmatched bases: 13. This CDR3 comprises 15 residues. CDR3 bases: TGTGCCAGCAGCCAGCGGGGCGGGAGATTATCCGAGCAGTACTTC. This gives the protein CASSQRGGRLSEQYF.

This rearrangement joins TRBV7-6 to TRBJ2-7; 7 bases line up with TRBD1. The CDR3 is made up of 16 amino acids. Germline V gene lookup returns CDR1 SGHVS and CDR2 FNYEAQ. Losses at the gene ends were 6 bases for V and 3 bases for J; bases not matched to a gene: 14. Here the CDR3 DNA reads TGTGCCAGCAGTCGCGCTCCTCCGGGACAGAACTACGAGCAGTACTTC. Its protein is CASSRAPPGQNYEQYF. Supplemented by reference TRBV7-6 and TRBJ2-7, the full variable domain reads GAGVSQSPRYKVTKRGQDVALRCDPISGHVSLYWYRQALGQGPEFLTYFNYEAQQDKSGLPNDRFSAERPEGSISTLTIQRTEQRDSAMYRCASSRAPPGQNYEQYFGPGTRLTVT.

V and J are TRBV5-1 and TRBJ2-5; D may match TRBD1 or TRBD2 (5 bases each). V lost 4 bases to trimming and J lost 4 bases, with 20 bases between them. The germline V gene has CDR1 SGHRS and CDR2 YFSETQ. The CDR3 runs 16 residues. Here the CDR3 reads CASSPRIGERGETQYF. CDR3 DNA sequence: TGCGCCAGCAGCCCGCGGATAGGGGAGAGGGGAGAGACCCAGTACTTC.

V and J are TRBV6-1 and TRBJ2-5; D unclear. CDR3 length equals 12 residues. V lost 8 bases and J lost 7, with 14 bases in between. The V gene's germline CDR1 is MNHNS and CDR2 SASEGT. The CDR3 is CASGDGAWTQYF. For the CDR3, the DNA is TGTGCCAGCGGCGACGGCGCGTGGACCCAGTACTTC.

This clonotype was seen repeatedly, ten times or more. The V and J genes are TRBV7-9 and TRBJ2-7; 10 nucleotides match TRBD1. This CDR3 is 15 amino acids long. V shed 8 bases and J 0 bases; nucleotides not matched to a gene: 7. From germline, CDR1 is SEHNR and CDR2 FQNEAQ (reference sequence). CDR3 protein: CASGTRQGASYEQYF. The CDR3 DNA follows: TGTGCCAGCGGCACCCGACAGGGGGCCTCCTACGAGCAGTACTTC.

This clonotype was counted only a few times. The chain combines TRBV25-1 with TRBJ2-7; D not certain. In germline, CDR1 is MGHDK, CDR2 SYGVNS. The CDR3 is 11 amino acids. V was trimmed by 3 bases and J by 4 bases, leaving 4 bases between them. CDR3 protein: CASSDWYEQYF. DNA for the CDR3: TGTGCCAGCAGTGACTGGTACGAGCAGTACTTC.

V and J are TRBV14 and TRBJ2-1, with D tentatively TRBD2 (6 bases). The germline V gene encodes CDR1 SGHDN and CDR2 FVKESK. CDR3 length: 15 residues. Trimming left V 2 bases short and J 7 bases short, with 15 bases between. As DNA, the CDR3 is TGTGCCAGCAGCCAATCCAACCTCGGGAGAAATGAGCAGTTCTTC. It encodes CASSQSNLGRNEQFF.

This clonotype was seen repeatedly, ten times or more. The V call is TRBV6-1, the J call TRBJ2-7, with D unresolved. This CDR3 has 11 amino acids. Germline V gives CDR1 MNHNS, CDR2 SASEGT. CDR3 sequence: CGAGNVHEQYF. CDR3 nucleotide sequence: TGTGGCGCAGGAAATGTCCACGAGCAGTACTTC.

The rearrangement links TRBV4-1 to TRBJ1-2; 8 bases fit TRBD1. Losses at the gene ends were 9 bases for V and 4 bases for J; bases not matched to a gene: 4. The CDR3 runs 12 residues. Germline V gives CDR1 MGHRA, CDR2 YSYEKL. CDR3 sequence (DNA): TGCGCCAGTTCCGGACAGGGCTATGGCTACACCTTC. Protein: CASSGQGYGYTF.

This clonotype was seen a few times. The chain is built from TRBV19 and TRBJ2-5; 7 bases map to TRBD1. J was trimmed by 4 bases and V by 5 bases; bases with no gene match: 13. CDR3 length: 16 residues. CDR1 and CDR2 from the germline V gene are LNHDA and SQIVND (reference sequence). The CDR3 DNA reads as TGTGCCAGTAGTTTCGAGACAGGGTTGGCAGGAGAGACCCAGTACTTC. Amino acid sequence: CASSFETGLAGETQYF. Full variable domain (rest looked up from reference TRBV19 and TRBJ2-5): DGGITQSPKYLFRKEGQNVTLSCEQNLNHDAMYWYRQDPGQGLRLIYYSQIVNDFQKGDIAEGYSVSREKKESFPLTVTSAQKNPTAFYLCASSFETGLAGETQYFGPGTRLLVL.

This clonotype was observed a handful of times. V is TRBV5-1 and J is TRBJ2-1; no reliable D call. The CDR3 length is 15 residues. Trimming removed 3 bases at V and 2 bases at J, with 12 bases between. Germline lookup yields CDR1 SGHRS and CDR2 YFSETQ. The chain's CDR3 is CASSSHGVTYNEQFF. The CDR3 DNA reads TGCGCCAGCAGCTCCCACGGTGTGACCTACAATGAGCAGTTCTTC.

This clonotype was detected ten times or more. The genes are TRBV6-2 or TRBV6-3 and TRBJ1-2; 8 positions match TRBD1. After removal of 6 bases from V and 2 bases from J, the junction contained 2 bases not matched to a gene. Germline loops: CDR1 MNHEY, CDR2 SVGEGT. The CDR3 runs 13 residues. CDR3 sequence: CASRGTGNYGYTF. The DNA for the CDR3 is TGTGCCAGCAGGGGGACAGGAAACTATGGCTACACCTTC.

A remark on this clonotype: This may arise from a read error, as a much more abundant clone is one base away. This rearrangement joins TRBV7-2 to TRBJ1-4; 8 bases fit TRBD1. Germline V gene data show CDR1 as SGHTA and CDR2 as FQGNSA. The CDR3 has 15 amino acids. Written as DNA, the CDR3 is TGTGCCAGCAGCCCGCAGGGGGCAACTAATGAAAATCTGTTTTTT. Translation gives CASSPQGATNENLFF.

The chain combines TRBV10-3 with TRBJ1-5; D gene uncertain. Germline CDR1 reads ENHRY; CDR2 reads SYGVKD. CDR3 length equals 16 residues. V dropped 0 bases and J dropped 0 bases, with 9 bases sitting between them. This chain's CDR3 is CAISESRPDSNQPQHF. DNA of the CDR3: TGTGCCATCAGTGAGTCGCGACCGGATAGCAATCAGCCCCAGCATTTT.